This TCR beta chain was recorded in a study of blood T cell repertoires in COVID-19. Study at large: T cells, B-cell-depleted T cells, or PBMCs supplied cDNA or gDNA.

In the source study's methods: The authors estimated nucleated cell counts from reference gene primer amplification. Data came from immunoSEQ multiplex PCR; TCRdb stores just in-frame clones and leaves some out. Clone size and V and J calls were adopted from that table, with D and trimming inferred from the DNA. This sample has 120,000 or so clones; 85% occur once, and the top ten carry more than 20%. The sample taken for sequencing was peripheral blood. The TCR comes from a woman aged 80 or over with acute or convalescent COVID-19.

CDR3 sequence reads: CASSQDQRYGYTF. DNA of the CDR3: TGTGCCAGCAGCCAAGATCAACGGTATGGCTACACCTTC. The rearrangement uses TRBV3-1 (or the pseudogene TRBV3-2) and TRBJ1-2; unclear D gene. Trimming cost V 0 bases and J 5 bases, with 7 bases left between them. CDR3 length: 13 amino acids. CDR1 is LGHDT and CDR2 is YNNKEL in the germline V gene (reference sequence).